A selection of T cell receptor beta chains follows, all from one sample in a study of blood T cells in healthy people across ages. TCRdb fed the 5' RACE reads into MiXCR, producing one record per CDR3 protein. The sample has 850,000 to 1,000,000 distinct CDR3 sequences, around 49% seen once; the top ten hold around 15%. The sample comprised blood. The receptors come from a man in his thirties or forties in good health. CDR3s include the opening cysteine and the closing phenylalanine or tryptophan. The D gene is left open where the match is weak. Clone sizes are given selectively: once, few, many, or a class where the clone is expanded.

TRBV27	-	TRBJ2-1	16	few	TGTGCCAGCAGATGGGCCAGGGGAGATATCGGCAATGAGCAGTTCTTC	CASRWARGDIGNEQFF
TRBV27	TRBD1	TRBJ2-7	14	-	TGTGCCAGCAGTCGACTTGACAGGGAGTACGAGCAGTACTTC	CASSRLDREYEQYF
TRBV7-2	-	TRBJ1-3	12	-	TGTGCCAGCAGTTCACTCGGAAACACCATATATTTT	CASSSLGNTIYF
TRBV5-1	-	TRBJ1-5	16	-	TGCGCCAGCAGCTTGGGTTCCGGCCCCTACAATCAGCCCCAGCATTTT	CASSLGSGPYNQPQHF
TRBV24-1	-	TRBJ2-5	15	few	TGTGCCACCAGTGATCCGGGCCCCTTTCAAGAGACCCAGTACTTC	CATSDPGPFQETQYF
TRBV3-1	-	TRBJ1-4	15	-	TGTGCCAGCAGCCAGGGGGCTACAACTAATGAAAAACTGTTTTTT	CASSQGATTNEKLFF
TRBV9	TRBD1	TRBJ2-4	16	few	TGTGCCAGCAGCGTAGAGCCCCAGGGGGCCCATGCCATTCAGTACTTC	CASSVEPQGAHAIQYF
TRBV6-5	TRBD2	TRBJ2-5	15	many	TGTGCCAGCAAACTTCGGGGGGGCGGGCAAGAGACCCAGTACTTC	CASKLRGGGQETQYF
TRBV19	TRBD2	TRBJ2-1	17	-	TGTGCCAGTAGTATAGATGCTCCCCGCGGGGGGGCGAATGAGCAGTTCTTC	CASSIDAPRGGANEQFF
TRBV28	TRBD2	TRBJ2-1	15	-	TGTGCCAGCCTTGGTCGCGGGAGCCAGTACAATGAGCAGTTCTTC	CASLGRGSQYNEQFF
TRBV10-3	TRBD1	TRBJ1-5	12	-	TGTGCCATCGGGACAGGGGATCAGCCCCAGCATTTT	CAIGTGDQPQHF
TRBV27	TRBD1	TRBJ1-1	15	few	TGTGCCAGCAGTATGTGGACAGGTCTGAACACTGAAGCTTTCTTT	CASSMWTGLNTEAFF
TRBV7-2	TRBD2	TRBJ2-5	15	few	TGTGCCAGCAGCTTAGTTTTAGCGGGGAGCGAGACCCAGTACTTC	CASSLVLAGSETQYF
TRBV20-1	-	TRBJ1-2	12	-	TGCAGTGCTAGAGGACGGGGCCATGGCTACACCTTC	CSARGRGHGYTF
TRBV12-3/TRBV12-4	-	TRBJ2-3	12	few	TGTGCCAGCAGAGAGGACAGCGATACGCAGTATTTT	CASREDSDTQYF
TRBV20-1	TRBD1	TRBJ2-5	13	-	TGCAGTGCCCGACAGGGGTCCGGGGAGACCCAGTACTTC	CSARQGSGETQYF
TRBV29-1	TRBD1	TRBJ1-2	15	-	TGCAGCGTTCAAGGACAGGGGACTTTTTTCTATGGCTACACCTTC	CSVQGQGTFFYGYTF
TRBV20-1	-	TRBJ1-4	12	-	TGCGGTGCTAAGTCTTGGAGTGAAAAACTGTTTTTT	CGAKSWSEKLFF
TRBV29-1	TRBD1	TRBJ2-1	14	few	TGCAGCACCCCTGGACAGGGGGCTCACAATGAGCAGTTCTTC	CSTPGQGAHNEQFF
TRBV15	-	TRBJ2-3	15	-	TGTGCCACCAGCAGAGACACGGGGAGCACAGATACGCAGTATTTT	CATSRDTGSTDTQYF
TRBV5-1	-	TRBJ1-6	14	-	TGCGCCAGCAGCTTGGATGGGGCTGATTCACCCCTCCACTTT	CASSLDGADSPLHF
TRBV6-1	TRBD1	TRBJ1-3	13	-	TGTGCCCGGGGGACAGGCTCTGGAAACACCATATATTTT	CARGTGSGNTIYF
TRBV3-1	TRBD1	TRBJ1-1	14	-	TGTGCCAGCAGCCCAGGGGGGACGGACACTGAAGCTTTCTTT	CASSPGGTDTEAFF
TRBV27	-	TRBJ2-5	13	-	TGTGCCAGCAGGGAGACGGACACCTACAAGCAGTACTTC	CASRETDTYKQYF
TRBV6-1	-	TRBJ2-5	14	few	TGTGCCAGCAGTGAAGCTGGGGGGCTAAAGACCCAGTACTTC	CASSEAGGLKTQYF
TRBV12-3/TRBV12-4	TRBD1	TRBJ2-3	14	-	TGTGCCAGCAGTTCGGACAGGGTCGAGCCTACGCAGTATTTT	CASSSDRVEPTQYF
TRBV7-3	-	TRBJ2-3	14	-	TGTGCCAGCAGCTCCTTGGGGGGTGCAGATACGCAGTATTTT	CASSSLGGADTQYF
TRBV29-1	TRBD1	TRBJ2-1	15	-	TGCAGCGTTGAGGGGACAGGGGATCGCTACAATGAGCAGTTCTTC	CSVEGTGDRYNEQFF
TRBV20-1	TRBD1	TRBJ1-6	13	-	TGCAGTGCTAAGGGACAGGCCAATTCACCCCTCCACTTT	CSAKGQANSPLHF